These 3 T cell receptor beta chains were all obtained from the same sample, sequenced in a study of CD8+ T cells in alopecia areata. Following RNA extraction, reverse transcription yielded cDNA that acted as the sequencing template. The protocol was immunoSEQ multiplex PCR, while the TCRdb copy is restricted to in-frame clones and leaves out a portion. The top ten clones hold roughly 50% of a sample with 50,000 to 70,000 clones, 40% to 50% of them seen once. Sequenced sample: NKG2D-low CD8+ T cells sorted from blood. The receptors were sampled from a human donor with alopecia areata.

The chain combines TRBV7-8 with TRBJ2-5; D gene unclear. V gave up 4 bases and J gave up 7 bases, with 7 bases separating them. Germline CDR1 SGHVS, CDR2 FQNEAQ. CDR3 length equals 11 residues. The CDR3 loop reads CASSSSGTQYF. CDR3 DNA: TGTGCCAGCAGCTCCTCTGGGACCCAGTACTTC.

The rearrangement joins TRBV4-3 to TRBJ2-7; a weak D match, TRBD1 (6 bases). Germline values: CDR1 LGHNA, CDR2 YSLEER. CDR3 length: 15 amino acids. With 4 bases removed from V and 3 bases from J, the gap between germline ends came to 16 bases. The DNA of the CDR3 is TGCGCCAGCAGCCCGGCAGGGGCACCCTTCTACGAGCAGTACTTC. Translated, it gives CASSPAGAPFYEQYF.

The CDR3 DNA is TGTGCCAGCAGCTCCACGACTTACGAGCAGTACTTC. Translated: CASSSTTYEQYF. V is TRBV7-9 and J is TRBJ2-7; D uncertain. The CDR3 is made up of 12 amino acids. Trimming removed 4 bases at V and 4 bases at J, with 8 bases between. CDR1 and CDR2 from the germline V gene are SEHNR and FQNEAQ (reference sequence).